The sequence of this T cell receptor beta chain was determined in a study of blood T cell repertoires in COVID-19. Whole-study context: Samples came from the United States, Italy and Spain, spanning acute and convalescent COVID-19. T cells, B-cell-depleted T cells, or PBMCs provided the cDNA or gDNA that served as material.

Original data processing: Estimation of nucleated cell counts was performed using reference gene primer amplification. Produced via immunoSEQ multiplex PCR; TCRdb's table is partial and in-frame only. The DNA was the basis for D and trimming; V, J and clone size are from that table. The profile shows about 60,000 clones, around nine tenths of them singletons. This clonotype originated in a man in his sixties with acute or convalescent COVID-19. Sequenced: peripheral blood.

This CDR3 is CASSPFGALTSYEQYF. The CDR3 nucleotides are TGTGCCAGCAGCCCCTTTGGAGCCTTAACCTCCTACGAGCAGTACTTC. The J gene is TRBJ2-7, the V gene TRBV3-1 (or the pseudogene TRBV3-2); D gene ambiguous. The V end was cut by 4 bases, the J end by 0 bases, with 16 bases between. CDR3 length equals 16 residues. CDR1 is LGHDT and CDR2 is YNNKEL in the germline V gene (reference sequence).